This record covers a single T cell receptor beta chain. The specificity of this receptor is unknown. No base quality information exists; no much larger clone differs at one position. This sample was sequenced with an Illumina HiSeq 1500. TCRdb reprocessed the public reads (quality trimming at Q25 with fastp, clone calling with MiXCR) and kept in-frame beta chains. Every distinct CDR3 protein forms one entry, paired with its most common genes and DNA. In this sample the table shows fewer than 550,000 distinct CDR3 sequences, around 27% of which occur a single time. Jointly, the top ten make up 13% of the sample. This record comes from a study of T cell repertoires in cytomegalovirus infection (dated by TCRdb to between 2017 and 2020). A note on the overall study: Donor HLA type was relevant to the analysis, because carriage of CMV infection together with the matching HLA type was indicated by public TCR beta signatures.

The germline V gene encodes CDR1 MNHEY and CDR2 SMNVEV (reference sequence). CDR3 length: 14 amino acids, cysteine to phenylalanine. Left in the record is the CDR3 DNA by itself, 42 bases read in frame from the first base. At the junction V is shortened by 6 bases and J by 3 bases, with 12 bases in between. The research as a whole found: Cumulative frequency of public TCR beta family members discriminated carriers of CMV infection plus the relevant HLA type in this cohort and an independent approximately 400-donor cohort. The ex vivo response was dominated by HLA-C-restricted CMV-specific TCR beta clonotypes, which also provided the single most frequent clonotype in two of eight donors.

Sequencing input: PBMCs. The TCR comes from a human donor in good health (CMV status not recorded). Some clones in this sample may be carry-over from other donors' samples. The sequence is built from TRBV27 and TRBJ1-3, with the D gene call left open. The CDR3 amino acid sequence is: CASSLEAFGNTIYF. The nucleotide sequence is given as TGTGCCAGCAGCCTAGAGGCTTTTGGAAACACCATATATTTT.